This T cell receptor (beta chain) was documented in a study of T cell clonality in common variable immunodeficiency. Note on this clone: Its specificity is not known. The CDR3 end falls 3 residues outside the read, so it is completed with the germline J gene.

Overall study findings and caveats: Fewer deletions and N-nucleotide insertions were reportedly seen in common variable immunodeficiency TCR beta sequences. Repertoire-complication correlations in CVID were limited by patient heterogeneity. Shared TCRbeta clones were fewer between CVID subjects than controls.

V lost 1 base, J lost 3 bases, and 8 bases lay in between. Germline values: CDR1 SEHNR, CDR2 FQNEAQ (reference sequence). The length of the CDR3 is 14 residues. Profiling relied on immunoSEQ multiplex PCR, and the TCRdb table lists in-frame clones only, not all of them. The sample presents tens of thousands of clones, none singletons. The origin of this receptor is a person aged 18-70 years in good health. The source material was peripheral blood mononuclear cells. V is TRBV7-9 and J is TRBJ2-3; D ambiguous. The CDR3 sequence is CASSLGGRTDTQYF. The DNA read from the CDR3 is TGTGCCAGCAGCTTAGGCGGTCGAACAGATACG.